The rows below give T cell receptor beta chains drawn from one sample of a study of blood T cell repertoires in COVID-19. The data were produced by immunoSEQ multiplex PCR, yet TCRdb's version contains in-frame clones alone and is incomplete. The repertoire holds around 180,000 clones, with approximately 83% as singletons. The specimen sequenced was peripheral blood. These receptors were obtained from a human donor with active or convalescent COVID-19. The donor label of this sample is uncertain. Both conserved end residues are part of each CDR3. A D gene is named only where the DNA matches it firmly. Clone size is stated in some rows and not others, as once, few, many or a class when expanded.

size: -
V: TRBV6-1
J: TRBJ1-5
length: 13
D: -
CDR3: CASSERQYQPQHF
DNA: TGTGCCAGCAGTGAACGACAGTATCAGCCCCAGCATTTT

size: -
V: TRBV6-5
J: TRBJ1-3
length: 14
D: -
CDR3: CASLRGSSGNTIYF
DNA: TGTGCCAGCCTCCGGGGTTCCTCTGGAAACACCATATATTTT

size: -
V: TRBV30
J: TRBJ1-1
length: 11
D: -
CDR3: CAWGRDTEAFF
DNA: TGTGCCTGGGGGAGGGACACTGAAGCTTTCTTT

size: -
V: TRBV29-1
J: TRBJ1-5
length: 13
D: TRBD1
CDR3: CSVGTGTHQPQHF
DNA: TGCAGCGTTGGGACAGGGACTCATCAGCCCCAGCATTTT

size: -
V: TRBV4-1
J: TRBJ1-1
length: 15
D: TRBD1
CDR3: CASRDTQGAFAEAFF
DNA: TGCGCCAGCAGGGACACACAGGGGGCTTTCGCTGAAGCTTTCTTT

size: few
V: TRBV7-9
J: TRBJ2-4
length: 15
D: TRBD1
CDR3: CASSQAGQGRNIQYF
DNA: TGTGCCAGCAGCCAAGCGGGACAGGGGAGGAACATTCAGTACTTC

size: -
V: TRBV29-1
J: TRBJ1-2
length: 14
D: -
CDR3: CSVEERREWVGYTF
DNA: TGCAGCGTTGAAGAACGCAGGGAATGGGTGGGCTACACCTTC

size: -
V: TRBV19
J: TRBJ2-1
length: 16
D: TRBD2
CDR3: CASSATHLAGGNEQFF
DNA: TGTGCCAGTAGTGCTACACATCTAGCGGGAGGGAATGAGCAGTTCTTC

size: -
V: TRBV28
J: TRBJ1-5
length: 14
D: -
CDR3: CASRGDNSNQPQHF
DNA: TGTGCCAGCAGGGGGGACAATAGCAATCAGCCCCAGCATTTT

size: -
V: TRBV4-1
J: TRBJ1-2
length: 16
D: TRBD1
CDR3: CASSHFLRDRGQGYTF
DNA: TGCGCCAGCAGCCATTTCTTGAGGGACAGGGGGCAAGGCTACACCTTC

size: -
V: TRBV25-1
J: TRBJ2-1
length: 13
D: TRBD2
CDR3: CASSSLAEKEQFF
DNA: TGTGCCAGCAGTTCACTAGCGGAGAAAGAGCAGTTCTTC

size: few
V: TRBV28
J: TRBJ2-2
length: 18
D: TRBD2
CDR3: CASSSGLAGGLYTGELFF
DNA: TGTGCCAGCAGTTCGGGACTAGCGGGAGGGCTCTACACCGGGGAGCTGTTTTTT

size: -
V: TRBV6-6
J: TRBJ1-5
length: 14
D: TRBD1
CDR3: CASSYGDRNQPQHF
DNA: TGTGCCAGCAGTTATGGGGACAGAAATCAGCCCCAGCATTTT

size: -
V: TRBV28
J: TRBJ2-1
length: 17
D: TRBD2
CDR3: CASSLTSGGPAEDEQFF
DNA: TGTGCCAGCAGTTTGACTAGCGGGGGGCCGGCGGAGGATGAGCAGTTCTTC

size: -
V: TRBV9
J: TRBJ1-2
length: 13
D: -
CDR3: CASSVGGNYGYTF
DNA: TGTGCCAGCAGCGTCGGGGGGAACTATGGCTACACCTTC

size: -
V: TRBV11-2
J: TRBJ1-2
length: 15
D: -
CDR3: CASSLTHPGGDGYTF
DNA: TGTGCCAGCAGCTTAACCCACCCCGGGGGTGATGGCTACACCTTC

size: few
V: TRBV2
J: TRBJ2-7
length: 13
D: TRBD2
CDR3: CASRGTSAYEQYF
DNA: TGTGCCAGCAGGGGGACTAGCGCCTACGAGCAGTACTTC

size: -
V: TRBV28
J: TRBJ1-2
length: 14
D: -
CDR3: CASSLWRGSGGYTF
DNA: TGTGCCAGCAGTTTATGGCGGGGCTCGGGAGGCTACACCTTC

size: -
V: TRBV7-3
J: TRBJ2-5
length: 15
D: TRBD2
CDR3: CASSPRAGDQETQYF
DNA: TGTGCCAGCAGCCCCCGGGCGGGGGACCAAGAGACCCAGTACTTC

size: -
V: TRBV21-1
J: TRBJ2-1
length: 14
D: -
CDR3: CASTPGGLDNEQFF
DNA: TGTGCCAGCACCCCTGGCGGACTCGACAATGAGCAGTTCTTC

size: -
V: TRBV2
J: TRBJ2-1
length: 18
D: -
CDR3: CASSEYSAPSLSYNEQFF
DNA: TGTGCCAGCAGTGAATATTCGGCTCCTAGCCTCTCCTACAATGAGCAGTTCTTC

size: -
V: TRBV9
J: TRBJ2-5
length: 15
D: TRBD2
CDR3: CASSPWSGGLETQYF
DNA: TGTGCCAGCAGCCCCTGGAGCGGGGGACTAGAGACCCAGTACTTC

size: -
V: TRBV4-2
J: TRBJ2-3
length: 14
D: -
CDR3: CASSPESPGTLRYF
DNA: TGTGCCAGCAGCCCAGAAAGCCCCGGGACTCTACGGTATTTT

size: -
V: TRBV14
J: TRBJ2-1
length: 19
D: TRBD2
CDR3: CASSQGPRLAGVIGNEQFF
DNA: TGTGCCAGCAGCCAAGGGCCCCGACTAGCGGGAGTAATTGGCAATGAGCAGTTCTTC

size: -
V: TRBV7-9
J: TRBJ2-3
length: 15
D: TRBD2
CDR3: CASSLSGEVTDTQYF
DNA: TGTGCCAGCAGCCTTAGCGGGGAGGTCACAGATACGCAGTATTTT

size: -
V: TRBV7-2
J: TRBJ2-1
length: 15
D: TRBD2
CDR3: CASSSGLAGFVEQFF
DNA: TGTGCCAGCAGCTCCGGACTAGCGGGATTCGTTGAGCAGTTCTTC

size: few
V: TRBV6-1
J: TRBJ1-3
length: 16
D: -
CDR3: CASSVGGGMGGNTIYF
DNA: TGTGCCAGCAGTGTCGGCGGGGGCATGGGGGGAAACACCATATATTTT

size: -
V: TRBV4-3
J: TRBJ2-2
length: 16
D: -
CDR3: CASSQEYRANTGELFF
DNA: TGCGCCAGCAGCCAAGAATACAGAGCGAACACCGGGGAGCTGTTTTTT

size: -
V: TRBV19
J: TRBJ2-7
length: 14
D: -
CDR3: CASSLNPGAYEQYF
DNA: TGTGCCAGTAGTCTGAACCCAGGGGCGTACGAGCAGTACTTC

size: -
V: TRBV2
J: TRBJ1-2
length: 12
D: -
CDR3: CASSVRSYGYTF
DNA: TGTGCCAGCAGTGTCAGGTCCTATGGCTACACCTTC

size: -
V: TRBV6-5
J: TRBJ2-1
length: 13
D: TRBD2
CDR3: CASSPGGRGVPFF
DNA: TGTGCCAGCAGCCCGGGGGGTCGTGGGGTCCCGTTCTTC

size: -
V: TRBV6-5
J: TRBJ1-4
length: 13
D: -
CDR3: CASSYQTNEKLFF
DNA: TGTGCCAGCAGTTATCAGACTAATGAAAAACTGTTTTTT

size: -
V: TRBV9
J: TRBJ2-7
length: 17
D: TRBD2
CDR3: CASSASHQASGSYEQYF
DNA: TGTGCCAGCAGCGCCTCACATCAGGCTAGCGGGAGCTACGAGCAGTACTTC

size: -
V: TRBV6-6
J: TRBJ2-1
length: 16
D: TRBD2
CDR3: CASSYFSSGTYNEQFF
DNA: TGTGCCAGCAGTTACTTTTCTAGCGGGACATACAATGAGCAGTTCTTC

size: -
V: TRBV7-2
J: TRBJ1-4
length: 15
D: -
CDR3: CASSFWANSGEKLFF
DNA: TGTGCCAGCAGCTTTTGGGCGAACTCAGGGGAAAAACTGTTTTTT

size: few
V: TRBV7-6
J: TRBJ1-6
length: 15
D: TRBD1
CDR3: CASSPRTGLNSPLHF
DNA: TGTGCCAGCAGCCCCCGGACAGGGCTTAATTCACCCCTCCACTTT

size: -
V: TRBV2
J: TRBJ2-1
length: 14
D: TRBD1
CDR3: CASSRDRGINEQFF
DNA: TGTGCCAGCAGTCGGGACAGGGGGATAAATGAGCAGTTCTTC

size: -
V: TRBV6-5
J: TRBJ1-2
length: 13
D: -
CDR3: CASSYPDSPGYTF
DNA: TGTGCCAGCAGTTACCCCGACAGCCCAGGCTACACCTTC

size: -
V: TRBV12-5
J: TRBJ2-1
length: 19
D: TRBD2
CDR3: CASGSTPSSGMVTYNEQFF
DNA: TGTGCTAGTGGTTCGACCCCCAGTAGCGGGATGGTGACCTACAATGAGCAGTTCTTC

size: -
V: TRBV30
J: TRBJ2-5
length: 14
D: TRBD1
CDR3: CAWTPTGAQETQYF
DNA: TGTGCCTGGACACCGACAGGGGCCCAAGAGACCCAGTACTTC

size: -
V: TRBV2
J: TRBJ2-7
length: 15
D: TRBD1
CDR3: CASRVDRARSYEQYF
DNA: TGTGCCAGCAGGGTGGACAGGGCGAGGTCCTACGAGCAGTACTTC

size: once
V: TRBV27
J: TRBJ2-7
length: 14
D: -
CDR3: CASSFRDSGSEQYF
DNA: TGTGCCAGCAGTTTCCGGGACTCCGGGAGCGAGCAGTACTTC

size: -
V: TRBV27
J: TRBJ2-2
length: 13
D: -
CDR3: CASSFSSAGELFF
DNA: TGTGCCAGCAGTTTCTCGTCGGCCGGGGAGCTGTTTTTT

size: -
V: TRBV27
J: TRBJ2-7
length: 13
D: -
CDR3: CATSQKSSYEQYF
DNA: TGTGCCACTTCACAGAAAAGCTCCTACGAGCAGTACTTC

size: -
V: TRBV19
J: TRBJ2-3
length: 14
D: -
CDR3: CASSMSWGAGTQYF
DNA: TGTGCCAGTAGTATGTCGTGGGGAGCGGGCACGCAGTATTTT